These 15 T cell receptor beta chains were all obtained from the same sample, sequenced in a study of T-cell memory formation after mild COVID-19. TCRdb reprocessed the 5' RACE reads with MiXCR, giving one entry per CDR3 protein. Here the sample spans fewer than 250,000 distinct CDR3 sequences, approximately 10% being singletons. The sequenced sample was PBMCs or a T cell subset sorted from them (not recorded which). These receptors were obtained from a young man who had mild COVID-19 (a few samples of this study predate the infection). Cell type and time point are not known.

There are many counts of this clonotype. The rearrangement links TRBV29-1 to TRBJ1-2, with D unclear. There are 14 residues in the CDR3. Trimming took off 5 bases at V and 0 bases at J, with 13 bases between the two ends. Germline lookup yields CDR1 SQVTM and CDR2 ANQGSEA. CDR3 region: CSVFPSKANYGYTF. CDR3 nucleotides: TGCAGCGTTTTCCCATCCAAGGCTAACTATGGCTACACCTTC.

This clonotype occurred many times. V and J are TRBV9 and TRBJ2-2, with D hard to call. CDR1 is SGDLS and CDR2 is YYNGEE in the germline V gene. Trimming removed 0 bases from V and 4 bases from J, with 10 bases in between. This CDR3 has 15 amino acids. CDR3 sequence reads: CASSVAGSITGELFF. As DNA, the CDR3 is TGTGCCAGCAGCGTAGCCGGCAGTATCACCGGGGAGCTGTTTTTT.

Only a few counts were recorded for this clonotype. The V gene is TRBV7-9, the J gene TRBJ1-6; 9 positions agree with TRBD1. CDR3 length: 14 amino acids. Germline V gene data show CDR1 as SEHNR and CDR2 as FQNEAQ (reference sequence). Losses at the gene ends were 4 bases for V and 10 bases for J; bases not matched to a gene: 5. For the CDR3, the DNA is TGTGCCAGCAGCTATCGACAGGGGGAATCACCCCTCCACTTT. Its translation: CASSYRQGESPLHF.

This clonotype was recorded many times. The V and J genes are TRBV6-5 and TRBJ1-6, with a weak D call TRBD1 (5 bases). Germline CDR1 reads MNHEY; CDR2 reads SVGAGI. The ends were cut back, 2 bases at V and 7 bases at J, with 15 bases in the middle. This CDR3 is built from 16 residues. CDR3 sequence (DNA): TGTGCCAGCAGTTACGATCAGGACGGGGGGAATTCACCCCTCCACTTT. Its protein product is CASSYDQDGGNSPLHF.

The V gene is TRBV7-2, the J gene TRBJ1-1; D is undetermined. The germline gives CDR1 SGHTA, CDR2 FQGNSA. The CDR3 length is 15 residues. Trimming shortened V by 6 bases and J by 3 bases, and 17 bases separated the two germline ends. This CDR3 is CASRYLGGGYTEAFF. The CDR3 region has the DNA TGTGCCAGCAGGTACTTGGGAGGAGGATACACTGAAGCTTTCTTT. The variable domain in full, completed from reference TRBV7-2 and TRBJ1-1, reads GAGVSQSPSNKVTEKGKDVELRCDPISGHTALYWYRQSLGQGLEFLIYFQGNSAPDKSGLPSDRFSAERTGGSVSTLTIQRTQQEDSAVYLCASRYLGGGYTEAFFGQGTRLTVV.

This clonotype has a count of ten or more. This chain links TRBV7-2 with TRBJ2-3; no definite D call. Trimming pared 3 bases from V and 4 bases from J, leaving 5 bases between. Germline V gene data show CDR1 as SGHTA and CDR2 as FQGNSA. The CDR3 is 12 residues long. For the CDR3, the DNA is TGTGCCAGCAGCTTCCGGGCAGATACGCAGTATTTT. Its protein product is CASSFRADTQYF.

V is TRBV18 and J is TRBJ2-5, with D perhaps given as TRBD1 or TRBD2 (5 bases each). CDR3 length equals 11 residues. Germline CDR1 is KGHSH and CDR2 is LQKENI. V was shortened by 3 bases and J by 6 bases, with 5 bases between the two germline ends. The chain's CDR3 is CASSPGQTQYF. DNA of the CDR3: TGTGCCAGCTCACCGGGACAGACCCAGTACTTC.

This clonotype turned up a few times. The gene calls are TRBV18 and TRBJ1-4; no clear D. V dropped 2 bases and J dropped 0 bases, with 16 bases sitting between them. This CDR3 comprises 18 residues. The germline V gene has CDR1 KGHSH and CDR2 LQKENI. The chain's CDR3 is CASSPMGGPIATNEKLFF. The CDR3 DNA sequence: TGTGCCAGCTCACCAATGGGCGGACCAATCGCAACTAATGAAAAACTGTTTTTT. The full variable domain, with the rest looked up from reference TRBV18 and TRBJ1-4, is NAGVMQNPRHLVRRRGQEARLRCSPMKGHSHVYWYRQLPEEGLKFMVYLQKENIIDESGMPKERFSAEFPKEGPSILRIQQVVRGDSAAYFCASSPMGGPIATNEKLFFGSGTQLSVL.

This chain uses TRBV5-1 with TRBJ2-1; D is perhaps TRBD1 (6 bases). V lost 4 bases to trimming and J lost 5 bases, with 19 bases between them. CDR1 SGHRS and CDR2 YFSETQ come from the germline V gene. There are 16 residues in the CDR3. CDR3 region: CASSRDRYQDHNEQFF. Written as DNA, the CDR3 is TGCGCCAGCAGCCGAGACAGGTACCAGGACCACAATGAGCAGTTCTTC.

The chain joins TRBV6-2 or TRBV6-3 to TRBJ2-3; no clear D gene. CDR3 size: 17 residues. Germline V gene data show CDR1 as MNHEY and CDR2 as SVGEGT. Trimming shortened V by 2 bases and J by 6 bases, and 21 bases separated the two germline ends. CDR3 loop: CASSYGPWQRKRDTQYF. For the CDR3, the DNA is TGTGCCAGCAGTTACGGCCCTTGGCAGAGGAAAAGGGATACGCAGTATTTT.

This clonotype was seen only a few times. CDR3 sequence (DNA): TGCGCCAGCAGCCAACAGGTCCCGATAGGCACAGATACGCAGTATTTT. Translated, it gives CASSQQVPIGTDTQYF. The chain links TRBV5-1 to TRBJ2-3; perhaps TRBD1 as D (5 bases). CDR1 is SGHRS, CDR2 YFSETQ, per germline. With 4 bases removed from V and 1 base from J, the gap between germline ends came to 16 bases. The CDR3 is made up of 16 amino acids.

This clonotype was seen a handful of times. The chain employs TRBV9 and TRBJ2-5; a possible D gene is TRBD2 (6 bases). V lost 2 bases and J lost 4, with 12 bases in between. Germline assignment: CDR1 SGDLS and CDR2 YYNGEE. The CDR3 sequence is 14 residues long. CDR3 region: CASSVEGLGETQYF. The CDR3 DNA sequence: TGTGCCAGCAGCGTGGAGGGTCTTGGAGAGACCCAGTACTTC. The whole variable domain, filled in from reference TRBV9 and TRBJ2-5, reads DSGVTQTPKHLITATGQRVTLRCSPRSGDLSVYWYQQSLDQGLQFLIQYYNGEERAKGNILERFSAQQFPDLHSELNLSSLELGDSALYFCASSVEGLGETQYFGPGTRLLVL.

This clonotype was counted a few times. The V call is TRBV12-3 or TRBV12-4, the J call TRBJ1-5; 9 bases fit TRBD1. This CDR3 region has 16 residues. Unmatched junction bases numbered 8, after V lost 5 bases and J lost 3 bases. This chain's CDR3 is CASSTEQGAANQPQHF. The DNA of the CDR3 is TGTGCCAGCAGTACAGAACAGGGGGCGGCCAATCAGCCCCAGCATTTT.

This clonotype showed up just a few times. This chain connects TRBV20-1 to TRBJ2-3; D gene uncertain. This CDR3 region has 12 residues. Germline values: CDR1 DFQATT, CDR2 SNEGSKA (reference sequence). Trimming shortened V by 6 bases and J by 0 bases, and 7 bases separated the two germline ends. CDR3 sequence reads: CSAEFSTDTQYF. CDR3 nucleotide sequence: TGCAGTGCCGAGTTTAGCACAGATACGCAGTATTTT.

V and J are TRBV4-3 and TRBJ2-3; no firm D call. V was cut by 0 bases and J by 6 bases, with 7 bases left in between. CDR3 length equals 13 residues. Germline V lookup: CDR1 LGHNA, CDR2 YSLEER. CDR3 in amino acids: CASSQDGRDTQYF. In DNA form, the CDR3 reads TGCGCCAGCAGCCAAGATGGTCGCGATACGCAGTATTTT.